Listed below are T cell receptor beta chains from one sample, sequenced in a study of CD8+ T cells in alopecia areata. This table comes from immunoSEQ multiplex PCR, and its TCRdb copy is limited to in-frame clones, with some not included. The table lists 150,000 to 200,000 clones, approximately 61% of them singletons. The specimen comprised CD4+ T cells sorted from blood, sampled at week 24, from a patient treated with tofacitinib. These receptors were collected from a human donor with alopecia areata. The CDR3 runs from the conserved cysteine through the conserved F or W. The D gene is left open where the match is weak. Clone size is shown for a subset of rows, as once, few, many or a class of expanded clone.

clone_size j_call d_call v_call cdr3_aa cdr3_nt
NA TRBJ2-7 NA TRBV7-2 CASSYQGGASYF TGTGCCAGCAGCTATCAAGGGGGGGCCTCGTACTTC
NA TRBJ2-1 NA TRBV29-1 CSALPGPFNEQFF TGCAGCGCTCTACCGGGACCCTTCAATGAGCAGTTCTTC
once TRBJ1-1 NA TRBV30 CAWSMGTRTRNTEAFF TGTGCCTGGAGTATGGGCACTCGGACAAGGAACACTGAAGCTTTCTTT
once TRBJ2-1 TRBD1 TRBV7-9 CASSLRDRGGNEQFF TGTGCCAGCAGCTTAAGGGACAGGGGCGGAAATGAGCAGTTCTTC
NA TRBJ1-5 TRBD1 TRBV29-1 CSVGQGEQPQHF TGCAGCGTGGGACAGGGGGAACAGCCCCAGCATTTT
NA TRBJ2-5 TRBD2 TRBV29-1 CSVEDLPSGGTETQYF TGCAGCGTTGAAGATCTTCCCAGCGGGGGGACGGAGACCCAGTACTTC
NA TRBJ2-1 NA TRBV10-3 CAISKADEQFF TGTGCCATCAGTAAGGCTGATGAGCAGTTCTTC
NA TRBJ1-5 NA TRBV5-1 CASSFGDNQPQHF TGCGCCAGCAGCTTCGGCGACAATCAGCCCCAGCATTTT
NA TRBJ2-1 NA TRBV5-1 CASSLVRGSSYNEQFF TGCGCCAGCAGCTTGGTACGGGGGAGCTCCTACAATGAGCAGTTCTTC
NA TRBJ2-5 NA TRBV15 CATSRGEETQYF TGTGCCACCAGCAGAGGGGAGGAGACCCAGTACTTC
once TRBJ2-7 TRBD2 TRBV4-3 CASSQQRDLKQYF TGCGCCAGCAGCCAACAGCGGGACCTCAAGCAGTACTTC
NA TRBJ1-6 NA TRBV23-1 CASGGPLHF TGCGCCAGCGGGGGACCCCTCCACTTT
once TRBJ2-7 NA TRBV6-6 CASSGGVAISYEQYF TGTGCCAGCAGTGGAGGGGTGGCGATCTCCTACGAGCAGTACTTC
few TRBJ2-1 TRBD1 TRBV29-1 CSVDGDRASNEQFF TGCAGCGTTGACGGGGACAGGGCTTCCAATGAGCAGTTCTTC
NA TRBJ2-5 NA TRBV7-6 CASSNRDTSETQYF TGTGCCAGCAGCAACCGGGACACCTCGGAGACCCAGTACTTC
NA TRBJ2-5 NA TRBV20-1 CSARGETQYF TGCAGTGCTAGGGGGGAGACCCAGTACTTC
NA TRBJ2-3 NA TRBV29-1 CSVGHTDTQYF TGCAGCGTAGGACATACAGATACGCAGTATTTT
NA TRBJ2-7 NA TRBV29-1 CSAVREYEQYF TGCAGCGCCGTTCGGGAATACGAGCAGTACTTC
NA TRBJ2-7 NA TRBV7-9 CASSLISGKQYF TGTGCCAGCAGCTTAATTTCGGGGAAACAGTACTTC
NA TRBJ1-4 NA TRBV29-1 CSAIVRLNEKLFF TGCAGCGCCATAGTACGGCTTAATGAAAAACTGTTTTTT
NA TRBJ2-5 TRBD1 TRBV7-9 CASSAGQGRETQYF TGTGCCAGCAGCGCGGGACAGGGTCGAGAGACCCAGTACTTC